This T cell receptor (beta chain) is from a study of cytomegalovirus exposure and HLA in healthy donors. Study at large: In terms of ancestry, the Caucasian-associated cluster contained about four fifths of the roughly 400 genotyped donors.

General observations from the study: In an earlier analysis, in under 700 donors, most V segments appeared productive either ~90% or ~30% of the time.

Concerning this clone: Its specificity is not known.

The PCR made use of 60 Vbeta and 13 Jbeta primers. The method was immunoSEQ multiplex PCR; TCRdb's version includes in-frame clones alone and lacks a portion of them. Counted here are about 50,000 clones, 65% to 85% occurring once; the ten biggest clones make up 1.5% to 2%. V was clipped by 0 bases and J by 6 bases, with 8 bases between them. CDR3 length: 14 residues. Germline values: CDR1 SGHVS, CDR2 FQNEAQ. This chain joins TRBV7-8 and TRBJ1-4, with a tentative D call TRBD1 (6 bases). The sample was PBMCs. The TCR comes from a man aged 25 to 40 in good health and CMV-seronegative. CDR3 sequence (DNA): TGTGCCAGCAGCTTAGCGGGACATGATGAAAAACTGTTTTTT. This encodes CASSLAGHDEKLFF.